Below are 20 T cell receptor beta chains sequenced from a single sample in a study of T cells in localized non-small cell lung cancer. This table comes from immunoSEQ multiplex PCR, and its TCRdb copy is limited to in-frame clones, with some not included. This sample yields some 10,000 clones, of which roughly four fifths are seen a single time; around 21% belongs to the top ten. The sequenced sample was peripheral blood mononuclear cells, obtained before any cancer treatment. Receptors originate from a female donor of 60 years or more with stage II lung adenocarcinoma.

The chain employs TRBV5-4 and TRBJ1-1; TRBD1 might be the D (5 bases). CDR1 is SGHNT and CDR2 is YYREEE in the germline V gene (reference sequence). V was clipped by 0 bases and J by 4 bases, with 10 bases between them. There are 14 residues in the CDR3. The CDR3: CASSLVRDGTEAFF. CDR3 bases: TGTGCCAGCAGCTTGGTCCGGGACGGCACTGAAGCTTTCTTT.

This chain links TRBV4-3 with TRBJ2-1; D not certain. The germline CDR1 and CDR2 sequences are LGHNA and YSLEER. This CDR3 has 14 amino acids. Trimming took off 1 base at V and 12 bases at J, with 16 bases between the two ends. DNA of the CDR3: TGCGCCAGCAGCCAAGCCTGGATTAGCAGGAGGCAGTTCTTC. Translated, it gives CASSQAWISRRQFF.

V and J are TRBV9 and TRBJ1-4, with a possible D match to TRBD1 (5 bases). Trimming stripped 3 bases from V and 6 bases from J, with 21 bases between. The CDR3 totals 17 residues. Germline-derived CDR1 and CDR2 are SGDLS and YYNGEE. The CDR3, as DNA: TGTGCCAGCAGCGCGGGTGAGGCCGGGGGTTTGGATGAAAAACTGTTTTTT. Its protein is CASSAGEAGGLDEKLFF.

The V call is TRBV7-2, the J call TRBJ2-3, with 10 bases matching TRBD2. Germline CDR1 is SGHTA and CDR2 is FQGNSA. J gave up 5 bases and V 7 bases, and 6 bases lay outside the gene matches. The CDR3 loop spans 14 amino acids. The CDR3 reads CASKRGGLGDTQYF. CDR3 DNA: TGTGCCAGCAAGCGGGGGGGCCTGGGAGATACGCAGTATTTT. Together with reference TRBV7-2 and TRBJ2-3, the CDR3 gives the full variable domain: GAGVSQSPSNKVTEKGKDVELRCDPISGHTALYWYRQSLGQGLEFLIYFQGNSAPDKSGLPSDRFSAERTGGSVSTLTIQRTQQEDSAVYLCASKRGGLGDTQYFGPGTRLTVL.

The chain has TRBV4-2 and TRBJ2-7; TRBD1 matches at 8 bases. CDR1 and CDR2 (germline): LGHNA, YNFKEQ. Trimming took 0 bases from V and 3 from J; bases not matched to a gene: 7. This CDR3 comprises 16 residues. The CDR3 DNA reads TGTGCCAGCAGCCAAGATCCAGACAGGGGAGTCTACGAGCAGTACTTC. This gives the protein CASSQDPDRGVYEQYF.

This chain joins TRBV18 and TRBJ2-6; possible D gene TRBD1, 6 bases. The CDR3 has 15 residues. V was cut by 3 bases and J by 2 bases, with 8 bases left in between. Germline V gives CDR1 KGHSH, CDR2 LQKENI. In DNA, the CDR3 is TGTGCCAGCTCACCGAACAGGGCTGGGGCCAACGTCCTGACTTTC. This gives the protein CASSPNRAGANVLTF.

The genes are TRBV6-6 and TRBJ2-2; D remains unclear. Germline CDR1 and CDR2: MNHNY and SVGAGI (reference sequence). The CDR3 totals 14 residues. Trimming removed 6 bases from V and 4 bases from J, with 12 bases in between. The CDR3 reads CASRGTLLTGELFF. The CDR3 region has the DNA TGTGCCAGCAGAGGAACACTCCTCACCGGGGAGCTGTTTTTT.

V usage is TRBV29-1 and J usage is TRBJ2-5; 11 bases agree with TRBD1. From germline, CDR1 is SQVTM and CDR2 ANQGSEA. The CDR3 runs to 14 residues. The V segment lost 1 base and the J segment 5 bases; nucleotides outside the gene matches: 3. CDR3 region: CSVEVGQGGETQYF. DNA for the CDR3: TGCAGCGTTGAAGTGGGACAGGGGGGCGAGACCCAGTACTTC.

This CDR3 is CASSRGGGGSRTNEQYF. CDR3 DNA sequence: TGTGCCAGCAGCCGCGGGGGGGGAGGGAGTCGGACGAACGAGCAGTACTTC. V is TRBV7-2 and J is TRBJ2-7; 9 bases agree with TRBD2. There are 17 residues in the CDR3. Germline CDR1 SGHTA, CDR2 FQGNSA. With V trimmed by 5 bases and J by 5 bases, 16 bases remained unmatched.

The chain carries TRBV6-1 and TRBJ2-7; D gene uncertain. Germline assignment: CDR1 MNHNS and CDR2 SASEGT. The CDR3 spans 13 residues. The ends were cut back, 1 base at V and 2 bases at J, with 6 bases in the middle. The CDR3 DNA follows: TGTGCCAGCAGTGAAGTTCAGGCCTACGAGCAGTACTTC. Translating it yields CASSEVQAYEQYF.

The CDR3 here is CASSPGNEQFF. The CDR3 DNA sequence: TGTGCCAGCTCACCAGGGAATGAGCAGTTCTTC. This chain uses TRBV18 with TRBJ2-1; no definite D call. Trimming stripped 2 bases from V and 7 bases from J, with 3 bases between. Germline-derived CDR1 and CDR2 are KGHSH and LQKENI. This CDR3 has 11 residues.

A single count supports this clone. The CDR3 is CATSRSQGDQPQHF. The CDR3 DNA reads TGTGCCACCAGCAGATCTCAGGGGGATCAGCCCCAGCATTTT. The gene calls are TRBV15 and TRBJ1-5; TRBD1 aligns across 7 bases. Germline V gene lookup returns CDR1 LNHNV and CDR2 YYDKDF (reference sequence). The V gene end was trimmed by 2 bases and the J gene end by 5 bases; junction bases not matched to a gene: 3. The CDR3 is made up of 14 amino acids.

V gene TRBV19 combines with J gene TRBJ2-1; 12 bases fit TRBD2. With 4 bases clipped from V and 0 bases from J, the junction kept 1 base outside the gene matches. The CDR3 covers 16 residues. Per germline, CDR1 LNHDA and CDR2 SQIVND (reference sequence). CDR3 protein: CASSTSGRASYNEQFF. The CDR3 nucleotides read TGTGCCAGTAGTACTAGCGGGAGGGCCTCCTACAATGAGCAGTTCTTC.

This clone was recorded a few times. V is TRBV28 and J is TRBJ1-1; 7 nucleotides line up with TRBD1. The CDR3 covers 14 residues. V dropped 6 bases and J dropped 1; count of bases not matched to a gene: 5. Germline lookup yields CDR1 MDHEN and CDR2 SYDVKM. In DNA form, the CDR3 reads TGTGCCAGCAGGGGACAGTTGGAGAACACTGAAGCTTTCTTT. Translation gives CASRGQLENTEAFF.

This chain uses TRBV27 with TRBJ2-1; tentative D call: TRBD1 (6 bases). Germline CDR1 MNHEY, CDR2 SMNVEV (reference sequence). CDR3 length: 14 amino acids. V lost 3 bases to trimming and J lost 9 bases, with 15 bases between them. CDR3 sequence: CASSFQGPRGEQFF. In nucleotides, the CDR3 is TGTGCCAGCAGTTTCCAGGGGCCACGCGGTGAGCAGTTCTTC.

Worth noting for this clone: Other DNA sequences in this specimen translate into the identical CDR3. The chain joins TRBV28 to TRBJ1-1; 8 bases agree with TRBD1. The CDR3 consists of 14 residues. Germline values: CDR1 MDHEN, CDR2 SYDVKM. V was clipped by 5 bases and J by 6 bases; unmatched bases: 8. The CDR3 sequence is CASSIRQGLAEAFF. DNA for the CDR3: TGTGCCAGCAGTATCCGACAGGGGCTCGCTGAAGCTTTCTTT.

For this clone: This is likely a read error, given that the CDR3 carries no conserved phenylalanine or tryptophan at its end. The chain carries TRBV18 and TRBJ1-1; a possible D gene is TRBD1 (6 bases). Trimming shortened V by 6 bases and J by 3 bases, and 17 bases separated the two germline ends. The CDR3 totals 15 residues. Germline CDR1 reads KGHSH; CDR2 reads LQKENI. CDR3 bases: TGTGCCAGCTCGCCAGGGGCGCCCGTTTACACTGAAGCTTTCCTT. This sequence encodes CASSPGAPVYTEAFL.

The chain links TRBV28 to TRBJ1-2; 11 nucleotides line up with TRBD1. The CDR3 is made up of 18 amino acids. Germline CDR1 is MDHEN and CDR2 is SYDVKM. After removal of 7 bases from V and 4 bases from J, the junction contained 17 bases not matched to a gene. CDR3 DNA: TGTGCCAGCAACCTCCCCGGGACAGGGGGTTCCGGATCCTATGGCTACACCTTC. It specifies CASNLPGTGGSGSYGYTF.

This clone was found once. The V and J genes are TRBV18 and TRBJ1-2; D is uncertain. The CDR3 loop spans 14 amino acids. Germline CDR1 is KGHSH and CDR2 is LQKENI. Trimming stripped 3 bases from V and 1 base from J, with 9 bases between. CDR3 in amino acids: CASSPQRINYGYTF. In DNA, the CDR3 is TGTGCCAGCTCACCCCAGCGAATTAACTATGGCTACACCTTC.

This clone has a single count. J is TRBJ2-5 and V is TRBV5-1; the D is unclear. The CDR3 sequence is 14 residues long. Between the trimmed V and J ends, which lost 0 bases and 8 bases, there was a span of 14 bases. CDR1 SGHRS and CDR2 YFSETQ come from the germline V gene. This CDR3 reads CASSLAGIGYTQYF. The CDR3, as DNA: TGCGCCAGCAGCTTGGCGGGCATAGGGTATACCCAGTACTTC.